This T cell receptor (beta chain) was recovered during a study of blood T cells in healthy people across ages. Study-level findings and limits: Age advanced and TCR beta diversity per million T cells fell, roughly linearly.

This CDR3 has 14 amino acids. Germline trimming cut 4 bases from V and 4 bases from J; bases unmatched to any gene: 5. Per germline, CDR1 SGHNT and CDR2 YENEEA. Using a J-beta primer mix together with a sample-barcoded 5' primer, a second PCR was run for about 7 to 12 cycles. TCRdb recomputed calls from the 5' RACE reads with MiXCR, one row per CDR3 protein. The sample lists roughly 680,000 distinct CDR3 sequences, 52% occurring once. Concerning this clonotype itself: Its antigen is unknown.

Sequencing input: blood. This chain links TRBV11-3 with TRBJ2-3; 7 bases are shared with TRBD1. The clonotype was recovered from a woman older than 75 in good health. The CDR3 here is CASSSQDRADTQYF. CDR3 nucleotide sequence: TGTGCCAGCAGCTCCCAAGACAGGGCAGATACGCAGTATTTT.